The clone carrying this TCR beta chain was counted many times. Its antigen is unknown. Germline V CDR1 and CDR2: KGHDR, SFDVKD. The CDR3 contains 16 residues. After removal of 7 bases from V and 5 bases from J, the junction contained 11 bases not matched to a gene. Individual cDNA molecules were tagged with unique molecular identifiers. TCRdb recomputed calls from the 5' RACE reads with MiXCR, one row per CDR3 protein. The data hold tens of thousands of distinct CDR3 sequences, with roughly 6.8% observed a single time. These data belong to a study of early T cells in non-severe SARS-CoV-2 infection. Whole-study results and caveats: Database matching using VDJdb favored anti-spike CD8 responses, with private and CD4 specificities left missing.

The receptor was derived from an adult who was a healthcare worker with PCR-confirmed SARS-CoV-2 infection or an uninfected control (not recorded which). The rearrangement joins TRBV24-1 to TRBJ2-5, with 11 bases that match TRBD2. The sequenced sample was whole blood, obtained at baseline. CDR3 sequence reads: CATSDFSGRAGETQYF. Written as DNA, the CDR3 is TGTGCCACCAGCGACTTTAGCGGGAGGGCCGGGGAGACCCAGTACTTC.